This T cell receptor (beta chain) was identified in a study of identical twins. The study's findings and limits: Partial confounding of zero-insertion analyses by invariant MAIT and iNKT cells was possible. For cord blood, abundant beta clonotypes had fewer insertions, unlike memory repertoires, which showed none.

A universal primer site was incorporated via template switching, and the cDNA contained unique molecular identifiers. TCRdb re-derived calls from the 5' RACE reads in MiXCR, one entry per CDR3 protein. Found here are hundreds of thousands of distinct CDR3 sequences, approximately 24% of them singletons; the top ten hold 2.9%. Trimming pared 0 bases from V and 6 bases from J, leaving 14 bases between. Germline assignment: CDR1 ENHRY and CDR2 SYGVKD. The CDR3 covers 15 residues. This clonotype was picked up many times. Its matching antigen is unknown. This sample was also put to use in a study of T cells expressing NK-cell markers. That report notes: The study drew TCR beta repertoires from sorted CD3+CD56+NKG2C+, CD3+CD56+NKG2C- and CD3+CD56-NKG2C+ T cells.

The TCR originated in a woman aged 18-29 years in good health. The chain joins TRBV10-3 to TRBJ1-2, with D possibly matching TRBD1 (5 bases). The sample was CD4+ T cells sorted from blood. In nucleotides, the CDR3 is TGTGCCATCAGTGAGTCCGCAGGGCAGATTGATGGCTACACCTTC. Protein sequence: CAISESAGQIDGYTF.